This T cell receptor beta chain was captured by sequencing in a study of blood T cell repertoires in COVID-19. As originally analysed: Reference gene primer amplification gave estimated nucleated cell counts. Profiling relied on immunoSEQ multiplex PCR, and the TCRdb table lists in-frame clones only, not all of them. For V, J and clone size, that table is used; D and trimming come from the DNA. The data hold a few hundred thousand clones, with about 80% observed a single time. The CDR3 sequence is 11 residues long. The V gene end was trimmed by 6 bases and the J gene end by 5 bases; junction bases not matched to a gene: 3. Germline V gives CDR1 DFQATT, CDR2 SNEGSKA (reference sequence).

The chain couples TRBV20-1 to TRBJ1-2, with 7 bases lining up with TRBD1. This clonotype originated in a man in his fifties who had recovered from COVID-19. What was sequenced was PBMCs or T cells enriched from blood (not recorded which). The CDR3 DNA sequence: TGCAGTGCCAAGGACAGGTATGGCTACACCTTC. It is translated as CSAKDRYGYTF.